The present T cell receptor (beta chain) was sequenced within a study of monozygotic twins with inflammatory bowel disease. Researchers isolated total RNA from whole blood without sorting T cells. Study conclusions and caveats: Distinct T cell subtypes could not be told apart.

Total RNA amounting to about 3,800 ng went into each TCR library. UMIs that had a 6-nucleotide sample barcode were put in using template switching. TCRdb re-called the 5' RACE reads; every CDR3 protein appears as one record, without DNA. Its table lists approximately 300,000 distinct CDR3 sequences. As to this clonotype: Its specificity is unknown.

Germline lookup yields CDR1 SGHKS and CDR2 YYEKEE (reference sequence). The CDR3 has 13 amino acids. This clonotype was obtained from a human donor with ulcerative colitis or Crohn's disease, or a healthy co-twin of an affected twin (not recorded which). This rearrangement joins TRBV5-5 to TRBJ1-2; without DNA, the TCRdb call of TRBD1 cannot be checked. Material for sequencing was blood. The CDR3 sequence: CASSDVPMEGYTF.